The T cell receptor beta chain described here comes from a study of blood T cell repertoires in COVID-19. Across the study: Sites across the United States, Italy and Spain contributed samples from acute and convalescent COVID-19. Nucleic acid was either cDNA or gDNA, and it came from T cells, B-cell-depleted T cells, or PBMCs.

CDR3 length: 16 residues. V lost 0 bases and J lost 0; bases outside the gene matches: 1. Per the germline V gene, CDR1 is SGHRS and CDR2 is YFSETQ. Only one count was recorded for this clone. Libraries were prepared by immunoSEQ multiplex PCR; TCRdb keeps only in-frame clonotypes and omits some of them. The data hold 150,000 to 200,000 clones, with around nine tenths observed a single time. The chain combines TRBV5-1 with TRBJ2-3, with TRBD1 matching 10 bases. Source material: peripheral blood. The receptor's source is a man in his 60s with active or convalescent COVID-19. The CDR3, as DNA: TGCGCCAGCAGCTTGGGACAGGGGGCAAGCACAGATACGCAGTATTTT. It specifies CASSLGQGASTDTQYF.